These 11 T cell receptor beta chains were all obtained from the same sample, sequenced in a study of blood T cell repertoires in COVID-19. Only in-frame clones appear in the TCRdb table, and some are missing; sequencing was by immunoSEQ multiplex PCR. The sample holds approximately 110,000 clones, 88% seen once. The specimen sequenced was peripheral blood. The receptor source for this set is a woman aged 45-65 years with active or convalescent COVID-19.

This clone has only one observation. The chain is built from TRBV9 and TRBJ1-5, with D perhaps TRBD1 (5 bases). V was cut by 4 bases and J by 5 bases, with 16 bases left in between. The length of the CDR3 is 15 residues. CDR1 SGDLS and CDR2 YYNGEE come from the germline V gene. Here the CDR3 reads CASSPGGVTHQPQHF. For the CDR3, the DNA is TGTGCCAGCAGCCCGGGGGGGGTTACGCATCAGCCCCAGCATTTT.

The chain combines TRBV14 with TRBJ2-7; 10 bases are shared with TRBD1. The V and J ends lost 4 bases and 3 bases, in that order; junction bases with no gene match: 3. The CDR3 is 14 amino acids. Germline V gene lookup returns CDR1 SGHDN and CDR2 FVKESK. The CDR3 region is CASSPGQGGYEQYF. The CDR3 bases are TGTGCCAGCAGCCCAGGACAGGGGGGCTACGAGCAGTACTTC.

The chain uses TRBV18 and TRBJ2-1; 12 nucleotides match TRBD2. The J segment lost 1 base and the V segment lost 4 bases, leaving 5 bases of the junction unmatched. CDR1 and CDR2 (germline): KGHSH, LQKENI. This CDR3 has 17 residues. The CDR3: CASSQRTSGISYNEQFF. DNA of the CDR3: TGTGCCAGCTCACAGCGGACTAGCGGGATTTCCTACAATGAGCAGTTCTTC.

This clone has just a few counts. The V call is TRBV4-2, the J call TRBJ2-1; tentatively, D is TRBD2 (5 bases). The germline CDR1 and CDR2 sequences are LGHNA and YNFKEQ. The CDR3 is 14 residues long. The V end lost 4 bases, the J end lost 6 bases, and 13 bases lay between the germline ends. CDR3 loop: CASSRLGAANEQFF. The CDR3 DNA sequence: TGTGCCAGCAGCCGCCTGGGAGCGGCCAATGAGCAGTTCTTC.

V and J are TRBV4-2 and TRBJ2-7; the match to TRBD2 covers 7 bases. Germline V gene sequence: CDR1 LGHNA, CDR2 YNFKEQ. The CDR3 loop spans 16 amino acids. The junction had 11 bases not matched to a gene; V was cut back by 4 bases and J by 2 bases. The CDR3 nucleotides are TGTGCCAGCAGCCCCACCCTAGCGGAGGGCACCTACGAGCAGTACTTC. Its protein is CASSPTLAEGTYEQYF.

This chain connects TRBV2 to TRBJ1-2; TRBD1 matches at 9 bases. V was pared by 5 bases and J by 6 bases, with 4 bases of the junction left unmatched. CDR1 is SNHLY, CDR2 FYNNEI, per germline. There are 13 residues in the CDR3. The CDR3, as DNA: TGTGCCAGCAGTCGGGACAGGGAAGATGGCTACACCTTC. Residues: CASSRDREDGYTF. Variable domain in full (rest from reference TRBV2 and TRBJ1-2): EPEVTQTPSHQVTQMGQEVILRCVPISNHLYFYWYRQILGQKVEFLVSFYNNEISEKSEIFDDQFSVERPDGSNFTLKIRSTKLEDSAMYFCASSRDREDGYTFGSGTRLTVV.

The chain employs TRBV10-3 and TRBJ2-2; 13 nucleotides align to TRBD2. Germline loops: CDR1 ENHRY, CDR2 SYGVKD. V gave up 6 bases and J gave up 3 bases; unmatched junction bases: 7. The CDR3 has 17 amino acids. The CDR3 protein is CAIRGTSGTFDTGELFF. CDR3 DNA: TGTGCCATCAGGGGGACTAGCGGGACATTCGACACCGGGGAGCTGTTTTTT.

The chain recombines TRBV4-3 with TRBJ2-7; TRBD2 agrees at 7 bases. Trimming took 1 base from V and 4 from J; bases not matched to a gene: 7. CDR3 size: 15 residues. Germline V gene data show CDR1 as LGHNA and CDR2 as YSLEER. CDR3 bases: TGCGCCAGCAGCCAAGTGAATCTGGGAGGGTACGAGCAGTACTTC. Its translation: CASSQVNLGGYEQYF.

V gene TRBV5-4 combines with J gene TRBJ2-5, with 9 bases identical to TRBD2. The CDR3 runs to 16 residues. Germline-derived CDR1 and CDR2 are SGHNT and YYREEE (reference sequence). V gave up 4 bases and J gave up 2 bases; unmatched junction bases: 9. CDR3 coding DNA: TGTGCCAGCAGCATCTTCAGCGGGAGGTCACAAGAGACCCAGTACTTC. It encodes CASSIFSGRSQETQYF.

This clone has just a few counts. The chain couples TRBV9 to TRBJ2-7, with D possibly being TRBD2 (6 bases). The V gene lost 0 bases and the J gene lost 6 bases, with 19 bases spanning the gap. The CDR3 has 16 residues. The V gene's germline CDR1 is SGDLS and CDR2 YYNGEE. This CDR3 is CASSVDTSRQASEQYF. CDR3 coding DNA: TGTGCCAGCAGCGTAGATACTAGCAGGCAAGCTAGCGAGCAGTACTTC.

The chain joins TRBV23-1 to TRBJ1-5; D is possibly TRBD1 (5 bases). TRBV23-1 is an ORF, with its function uncertain. The CDR3 runs to 16 residues. Trimming cost V 9 bases and J 2 bases, with 20 bases left between them. The CDR3 bases are TGCGCCAGGGGCAGGGCTTTCAGATATTGCAATCAGCCCCAGCATTTT. Translating gives CARGRAFRYCNQPQHF.